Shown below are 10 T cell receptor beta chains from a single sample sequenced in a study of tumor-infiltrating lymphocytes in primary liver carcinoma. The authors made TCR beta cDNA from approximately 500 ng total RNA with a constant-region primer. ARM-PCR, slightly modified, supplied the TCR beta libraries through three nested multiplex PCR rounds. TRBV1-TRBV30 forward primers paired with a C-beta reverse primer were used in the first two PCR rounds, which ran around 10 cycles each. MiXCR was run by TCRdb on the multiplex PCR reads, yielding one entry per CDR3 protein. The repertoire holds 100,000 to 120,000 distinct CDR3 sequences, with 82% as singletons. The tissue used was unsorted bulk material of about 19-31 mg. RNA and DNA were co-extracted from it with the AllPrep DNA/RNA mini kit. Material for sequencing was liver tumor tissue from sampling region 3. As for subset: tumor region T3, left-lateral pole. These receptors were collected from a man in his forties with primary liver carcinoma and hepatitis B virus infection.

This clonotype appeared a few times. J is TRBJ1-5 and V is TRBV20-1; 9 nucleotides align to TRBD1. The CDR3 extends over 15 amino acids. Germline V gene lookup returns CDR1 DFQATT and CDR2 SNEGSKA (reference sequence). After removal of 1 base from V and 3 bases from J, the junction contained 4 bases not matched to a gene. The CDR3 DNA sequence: TGCAGTGCTAGAGCAGGGACAGGGCTCAATCAGCCCCAGCATTTT. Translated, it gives CSARAGTGLNQPQHF.

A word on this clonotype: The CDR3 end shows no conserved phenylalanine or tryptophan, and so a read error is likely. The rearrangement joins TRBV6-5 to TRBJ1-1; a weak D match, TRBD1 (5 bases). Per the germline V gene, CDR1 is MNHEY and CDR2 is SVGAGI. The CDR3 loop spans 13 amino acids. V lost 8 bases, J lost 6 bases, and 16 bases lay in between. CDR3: CASGRQGEAEAFS. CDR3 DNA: TGTGCCAGCGGGCGGCAAGGGGAAGCTGAAGCTTTCTCT.

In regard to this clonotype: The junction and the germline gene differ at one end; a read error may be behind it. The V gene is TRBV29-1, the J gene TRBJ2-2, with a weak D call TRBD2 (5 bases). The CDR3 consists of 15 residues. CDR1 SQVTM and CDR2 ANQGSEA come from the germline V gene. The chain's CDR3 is CSVGSSAANTEEPFF. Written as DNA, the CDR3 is TGCAGTGTTGGGAGTAGCGCGGCGAACACCGAGGAGCCGTTTTTT.

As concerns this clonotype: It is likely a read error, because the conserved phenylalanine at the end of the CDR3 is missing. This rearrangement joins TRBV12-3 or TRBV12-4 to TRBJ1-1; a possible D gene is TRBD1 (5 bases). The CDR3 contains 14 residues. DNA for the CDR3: TGTGCCAGCAGTTTGGGGCTGATGAACAGTGAAGCTTTCATT. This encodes CASSLGLMNSEAFI.

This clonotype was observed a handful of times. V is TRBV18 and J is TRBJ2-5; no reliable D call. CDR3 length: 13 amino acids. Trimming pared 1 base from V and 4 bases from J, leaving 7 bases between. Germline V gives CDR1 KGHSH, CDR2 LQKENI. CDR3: CASSPRFRETQYF. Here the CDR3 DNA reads TGTGCCAGCTCACCACGCTTCAGAGAGACCCAGTACTTC.

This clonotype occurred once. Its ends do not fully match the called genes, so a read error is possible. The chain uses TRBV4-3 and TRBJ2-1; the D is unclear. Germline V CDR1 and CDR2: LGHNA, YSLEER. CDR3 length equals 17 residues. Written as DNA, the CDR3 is TGCGCCAGCAGCCAAGGGCTTGGTGACCTTACCTACAATGTGCAGTTCTTC. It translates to CASSQGLGDLTYNVQFF.

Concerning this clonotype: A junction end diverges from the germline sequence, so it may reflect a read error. The CDR3 reads CASSENHETQYF. For the CDR3, the DNA is TGTGCCAGCAGTGAAAACCATGAGACCCAGTACTTC. The chain combines TRBV2 with TRBJ2-5; D is undetermined. Germline CDR1 reads SNHLY; CDR2 reads FYNNEI. There are 12 residues in the CDR3.

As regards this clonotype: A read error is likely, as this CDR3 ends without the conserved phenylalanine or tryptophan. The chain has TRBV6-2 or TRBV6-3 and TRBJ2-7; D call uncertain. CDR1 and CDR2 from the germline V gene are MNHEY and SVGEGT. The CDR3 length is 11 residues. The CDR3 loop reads CPSSYSYEQYS. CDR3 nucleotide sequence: TGTCCCAGCAGTTACAGCTACGAGCAGTACTCC.

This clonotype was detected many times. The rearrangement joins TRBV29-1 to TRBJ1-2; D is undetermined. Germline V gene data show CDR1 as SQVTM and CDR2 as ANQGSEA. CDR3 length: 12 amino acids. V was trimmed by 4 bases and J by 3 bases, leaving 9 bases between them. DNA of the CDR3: TGCAGCGTTGCCAGGACCGACTATGGCTACACCTTC. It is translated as CSVARTDYGYTF.

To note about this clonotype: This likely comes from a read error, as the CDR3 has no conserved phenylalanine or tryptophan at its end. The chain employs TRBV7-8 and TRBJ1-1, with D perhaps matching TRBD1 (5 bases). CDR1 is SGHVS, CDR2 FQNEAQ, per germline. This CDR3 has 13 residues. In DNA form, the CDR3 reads TGTGCCAGCAACTTAACAAGGGGCACTGAAGCTTTCTAT. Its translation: CASNLTRGTEAFY.